Listed below are T cell receptor beta chains from one sample, sequenced in a study of T cell responses to AZD1222 COVID-19 vaccine. The repertoire was sequenced with immunoSEQ multiplex PCR; TCRdb's copy has only in-frame clones and lacks some. The sample consists of fewer than 150,000 clones, about 91% of them appearing once. The source material was peripheral blood, sampled 28 days after the second AZD1222 dose. The receptors were gathered from an adult who received the AZD1222 COVID-19 vaccine. Both conserved end residues are part of each CDR3. Fields, in order: clone size, D gene, J gene, V gene, CDR3 length, CDR3 protein, CDR3 DNA. The D gene is left open where the match is weak. For some rows the clone size is stated as once, few or many, or as a class when expanded; others skip it.

>NA|NA|TRBJ2-3|TRBV7-9|13
CASSLTTTDTQYF
TGTGCCAGCAGCCTGACAACCACAGATACGCAGTATTTT
>NA|NA|TRBJ2-4|TRBV7-8|19
CASSPIQIPAGLAKNIQYF
TGTGCCAGCAGCCCCATTCAGATCCCGGCGGGGCTAGCCAAAAACATTCAGTACTTC
>NA|NA|TRBJ1-1|TRBV4-3|14
CASSREAMNAEAFF
TGCGCCAGCAGCCGAGAGGCGATGAACGCTGAAGCTTTCTTT
>NA|NA|TRBJ1-1|TRBV6-2/TRBV6-3|14
CASSDPGIFTEAFF
TGTGCCAGCAGTGACCCAGGGATTTTCACTGAAGCTTTCTTT
>NA|TRBD1|TRBJ1-1|TRBV29-1|13
CSVEDREVTEAFF
TGCAGCGTTGAGGACAGGGAGGTAACTGAAGCTTTCTTT
>once|NA|TRBJ1-2|TRBV28|15
CASSLFGNLIGGYTF
TGTGCCAGCAGTTTATTTGGGAATTTGATCGGTGGCTACACCTTC
>few|NA|TRBJ1-2|TRBV27|14
CASSSNTESYGYTF
TGTGCCAGCAGTTCAAATACAGAATCCTATGGCTACACCTTC
>once|NA|TRBJ1-2|TRBV28|14
CASSYGGGNYGYTF
TGTGCCAGCAGTTATGGGGGGGGTAACTATGGCTACACCTTC
>NA|NA|TRBJ2-7|TRBV4-2|14
CASSQEWGSYEQYF
TGTGCCAGCAGCCAAGAGTGGGGTTCCTACGAGCAGTACTTC
>NA|NA|TRBJ1-2|TRBV27|13
CASSLYGTYGYTF
TGTGCCAGCAGTTTATACGGGACATACGGCTACACCTTC
>NA|TRBD2|TRBJ2-2|TRBV7-2|17
CASSLSSGAFNTGELFF
TGTGCCAGCAGCTTAAGTAGCGGGGCCTTTAACACCGGGGAGCTGTTTTTT
>once|NA|TRBJ1-1|TRBV4-1|14
CASSQGQMNTEAFF
TGCGCCAGCAGCCAAGGACAGATGAACACTGAAGCTTTCTTT
>NA|TRBD1|TRBJ2-3|TRBV9|16
CASSKGTGGGTDTQYF
TGTGCCAGCAGCAAGGGGACAGGCGGCGGCACAGATACGCAGTATTTT
>NA|NA|TRBJ2-1|TRBV12-3/TRBV12-4|11
CASSSDNEQFF
TGTGCCAGCAGTTCAGACAATGAGCAGTTCTTC
>NA|NA|TRBJ1-6|TRBV2|13
CASSEGPNSPLHF
TGTGCCAGCAGTGAGGGGCCTAATTCACCCCTCCACTTT
>NA|NA|TRBJ1-5|TRBV29-1|12
CSVGGDDQPQHF
TGCAGCGTTGGAGGGGACGACCAGCCCCAGCATTTT
>NA|NA|TRBJ1-1|TRBV20-1|12
CSASIGGTEAFF
TGCAGTGCTAGTATAGGGGGCACTGAAGCTTTCTTT
>once|NA|TRBJ2-5|TRBV25-1|12
CASQGTGETQYF
TGTGCCAGCCAGGGGACGGGAGAGACCCAGTACTTC
>NA|NA|TRBJ1-2|TRBV6-2/TRBV6-3|14
CASTPVGINYGYTF
TGTGCCAGCACCCCAGTAGGTATTAACTATGGCTACACCTTC
>NA|TRBD1|TRBJ1-1|TRBV10-1|13
CASSESGQSEAFF
TGCGCCAGCAGTGAGTCGGGACAGAGTGAAGCTTTCTTT
>NA|NA|TRBJ1-5|TRBV4-1|13
CASSQGRAQPQHF
TGCGCCAGCAGCCAAGGTAGGGCGCAGCCCCAGCATTTT
>NA|NA|TRBJ2-1|TRBV11-1|15
CASSGGGLSYNEQFF
TGTGCCAGCAGTGGCGGGGGCCTCTCCTACAATGAGCAGTTCTTC
>NA|NA|TRBJ2-1|TRBV9|15
CASSVGGQVHNEQFF
TGTGCCAGCAGCGTTGGGGGGCAAGTCCACAATGAGCAGTTCTTC
>NA|NA|TRBJ1-5|TRBV11-2|15
CASSPGDYSNQPQHF
TGTGCCAGCAGTCCCGGGGATTATAGCAATCAGCCCCAGCATTTT
>NA|NA|TRBJ2-2|TRBV28|16
CASSLSIRVNTGELFF
TGTGCCAGCAGTTTATCTATCAGGGTGAACACCGGGGAGCTGTTTTTT
>once|NA|TRBJ1-3|TRBV6-5|14
CASTKRVGSNTIYF
TGTGCCAGCACAAAGCGGGTGGGGAGTAACACCATATATTTT
>NA|NA|TRBJ1-2|TRBV4-3|15
CASSQDRASNYGYTF
TGCGCCAGCAGCCAAGATAGAGCATCTAACTATGGCTACACCTTC